This T cell receptor delta chain was profiled in a study of gamma-delta T cells after stem cell transplantation. TCRdb reran clone calling via CATT on the RT-PCR reads. The data show 1,200 to 1,500 delta-chain clones, around 13% seen once. The sample taken for sequencing was gamma-delta T cells. The source is a human donor. It is not recorded whose cells these are; they may come from a transplant donor.

Points on this clone: The sample carries other DNA sequences with the same CDR3. The genes are TRDV2 and TRDJ1, with 12 bases matching TRDD3. The trim removed 2 bases at V and 2 bases at J, leaving 8 bases unmatched. CDR1 and CDR2 (germline): GEAIGNYY, EKD. This CDR3 contains 17 residues. CDR3 in amino acids: CACDSLGDTRRTDKLIF. CDR3 DNA sequence: TGTGCCTGTGACAGCCTGGGGGATACGCGTAGGACCGATAAACTCATCTTT.